This T cell receptor beta chain was observed in a study of cytomegalovirus exposure and HLA in healthy donors. Study-wide points: A later analysis by the authors found several of the most significant clusters apparently linked to common viral pathogens. A later analysis linked a missense variant in DCLRE1C to the trimming of TCR beta V and J genes.

Looked up from germline, CDR1 is LGHNA and CDR2 is YSLEER. This CDR3 region has 14 residues. J lost 15 bases, V lost 0 bases, and 10 bases had no gene match. Sampled while nominally healthy, donors likely had unrecorded immune exposures. In its sample, this clone was seen once. Its antigen is as yet unknown. The PCR was carried out with 60 Vbeta primers and 13 Jbeta primers. Only in-frame clones appear in the TCRdb table, and some are missing; sequencing was by immunoSEQ multiplex PCR. The sample records tens of thousands of clones, about four fifths being singletons. V and J are TRBV4-3 and TRBJ2-1, with 8 bases aligning to TRBD2. The sample was PBMCs. This TCR derives from a man aged 50 or older in good health and CMV-seropositive. CDR3 coding DNA: TGCGCCAGCAGCCAAGATCGGAACGGGGGGGCGGGGTTCTTC. Translation gives CASSQDRNGGAGFF.